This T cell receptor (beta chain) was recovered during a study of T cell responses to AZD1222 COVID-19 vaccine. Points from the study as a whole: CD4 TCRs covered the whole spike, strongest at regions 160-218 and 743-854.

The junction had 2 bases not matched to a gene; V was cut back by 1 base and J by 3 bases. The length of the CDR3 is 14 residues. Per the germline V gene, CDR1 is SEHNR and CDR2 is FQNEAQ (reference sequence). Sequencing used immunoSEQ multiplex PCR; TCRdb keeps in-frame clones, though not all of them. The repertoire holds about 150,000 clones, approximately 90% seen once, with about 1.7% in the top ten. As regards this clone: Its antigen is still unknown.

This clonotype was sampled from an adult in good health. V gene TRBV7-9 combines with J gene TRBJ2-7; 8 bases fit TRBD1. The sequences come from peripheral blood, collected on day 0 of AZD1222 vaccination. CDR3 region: CASSLGTGIYEQYF. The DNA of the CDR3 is TGTGCCAGCAGCTTAGGGACAGGGATCTACGAGCAGTACTTC.